This record concerns one T cell receptor beta chain sequence. Its specificity is not known. The data stem from a study of CD8+CD57+ T cells in acquired aplastic anemia. In the study overall: Isolated CD4+ and CD8+ cells, once sorted, yielded DNA averaging around 3.3 ug. Study-level points and caveats: In CD8+ cells, Simpson's diversity showed no significant difference between patients and controls. Researchers report that twenty-nine CD8+ CDR3 sequences appeared in both patients and controls.

Between the trimmed V and J ends, which lost 2 bases and 1 base, there was a span of 14 bases. This CDR3 is built from 17 residues. Researchers used genomic DNA as the template to profile TCR beta VDJ and CDR3. TCRdb independently ran MiXCR on the reads; one entry per CDR3 protein. The sample lists a few hundred thousand distinct CDR3 sequences; 55% to 60% were seen once. Input material: sorted CD4+, CD8+, or CD8+CD57+ T cells (not recorded which) from PBMCs. This receptor was obtained from a human donor with severe aplastic anemia or a healthy control (not recorded which). This chain uses TRBV12-3 or TRBV12-4 with TRBJ2-2; maybe TRBD1 (6 bases). The CDR3 sequence: CASSLRTRGMNTGELFF. CDR3 sequence (DNA): TGTGCCAGCAGTTTACGGACCAGGGGAATGAACACCGGGGAGCTGTTTTTT.